The 25 T cell receptor beta chains presented below share a single source sample, sequenced in a study of cytomegalovirus exposure and HLA in healthy donors. Sequenced by immunoSEQ multiplex PCR; TCRdb stores in-frame clones only, minus some. This sample carries 200,000 to 250,000 clones, 75% to 90% of them seen once, and the ten largest clones take 11% to 15%. Sample: PBMCs. These receptors were obtained from a woman aged 30 to 39 in good health and CMV-seropositive.

Comments on this clone: Relative to the germline gene, one junction end is altered; a read error may explain this. The chain uses TRBV6-5 and TRBJ2-2; D may be TRBD1 or TRBD2 (5 bases each). CDR1 and CDR2 (germline): MNHEY, SVGAGI. The CDR3 loop spans 12 amino acids. The CDR3 spells CASRPGPGELFF. The CDR3 DNA sequence: TGTGCCAGCAGACCGGGGCCCGGCGAGCTGTTTTTT.

This sequence joins TRBV27 and TRBJ2-1, with D tentatively TRBD1 (5 bases). Between the trimmed V and J ends, which lost 5 bases and 6 bases, there was a span of 17 bases. The CDR3 contains 15 residues. Germline V lookup: CDR1 MNHEY, CDR2 SMNVEV (reference sequence). The CDR3 here is CASSTVRQSVNEQFF. In DNA form, the CDR3 reads TGTGCCAGCAGTACAGTTCGACAGTCAGTCAATGAGCAGTTCTTC.

The chain carries TRBV6-1 and TRBJ2-3; possible D gene TRBD2, 7 bases. Germline V lookup: CDR1 MNHNS, CDR2 SASEGT. The CDR3 runs 16 residues. V lost 2 bases and J 4 bases, leaving 16 bases between the germline ends. The CDR3 coding sequence is TGTGCCAGCAGTGAAAAAGTGGGAGGGGGGGCAGATACGCAGTATTTT. This gives the protein CASSEKVGGGADTQYF.

The V and J genes are TRBV19 and TRBJ1-2; D ambiguous. V lost 7 bases and J 4 bases, leaving 19 bases between the germline ends. This CDR3 is 15 amino acids long. Looked up from germline, CDR1 is LNHDA and CDR2 is SQIVND (reference sequence). CDR3 nucleotide sequence: TGTGCCAGTACCTTCGACGGGGAGGCAATCTATGGCTACACCTTC. This codes for CASTFDGEAIYGYTF.

A remark on this clone: Other nucleotide sequences in the sample specify the same CDR3. CDR3 DNA sequence: TGTGCCTGGAGTCCGGGCGGTAATGAAAAACTGTTTTTT. It translates to CAWSPGGNEKLFF. The chain joins TRBV30 to TRBJ1-4; D not certain. The CDR3 extends over 13 amino acids. The V and J ends lost 2 bases and 4 bases respectively, with 8 bases between them. Looked up from germline, CDR1 is GTSNPN and CDR2 is SVGIG (reference sequence).

The chain couples TRBV19 to TRBJ1-5; the match to TRBD1 covers 10 bases. V lost 7 bases and J lost 3; bases outside the gene matches: 9. CDR3 length: 16 amino acids. The V gene's germline CDR1 is LNHDA and CDR2 SQIVND (reference sequence). The CDR3 DNA follows: TGTGCCAGTAAAACCCGGGACAGGGGCGACAATCAGCCCCAGCATTTT. This encodes CASKTRDRGDNQPQHF.

V is TRBV5-1 and J is TRBJ2-2; 9 bases match TRBD1. CDR1 is SGHRS, CDR2 YFSETQ, per germline. J lost 5 bases, V lost 4 bases, and 6 bases had no gene match. The CDR3 is 15 amino acids. The DNA of the CDR3 is TGCGCCAGCAGCGTGGGACAGGGAATAACCGGGGAGCTGTTTTTT. The encoded protein is CASSVGQGITGELFF.

The rearrangement links TRBV2 to TRBJ1-2; the D gene is possibly TRBD1 (5 bases). The CDR3 has 11 amino acids. Germline V lookup: CDR1 SNHLY, CDR2 FYNNEI. Trimming took 6 bases from V and 8 from J, leaving 10 bases between them. CDR3 amino acids: CASRGTGGYTF. CDR3 DNA: TGTGCCAGCAGGGGTACAGGAGGCTACACCTTC.

This chain links TRBV29-1 with TRBJ2-6; D is unresolved. Trimming left V 3 bases short and J 0 bases short, with 9 bases between. CDR3 size: 15 residues. CDR1 SQVTM and CDR2 ANQGSEA come from the germline V gene. The CDR3 protein is CSVEVLGSGANVLTF. Here the CDR3 DNA reads TGCAGCGTTGAGGTGCTTGGCTCTGGGGCCAACGTCCTGACTTTC.

The chain has TRBV4-2 and TRBJ1-2, with D hard to call. With 4 bases removed from V and 3 bases from J, the gap between germline ends came to 18 bases. The CDR3 loop spans 16 amino acids. Germline V lookup: CDR1 LGHNA, CDR2 YNFKEQ. The CDR3 loop reads CASSPKRMGQHYGYTF. The CDR3 bases are TGTGCCAGCAGCCCAAAGAGGATGGGCCAGCACTATGGCTACACCTTC.

The CDR3 region is CASSVGGSVNEQFF. The CDR3 DNA sequence: TGTGCCAGCAGCGTAGGCGGGAGTGTCAATGAGCAGTTCTTC. The genes are TRBV9 and TRBJ2-1, with 7 bases aligning to TRBD2. The V gene's germline CDR1 is SGDLS and CDR2 YYNGEE. Trimming at V came to 0 bases and at J to 6 bases, leaving 3 bases not matched to a gene. The CDR3 spans 14 residues.

The chain is built from TRBV30 and TRBJ2-1; no clear D. Trimming stripped 3 bases from V and 2 bases from J, with 11 bases between. The V gene's germline CDR1 is GTSNPN and CDR2 SVGIG (reference sequence). The CDR3 totals 14 residues. The CDR3 loop is CAWSPNDAYNEQFF. DNA of the CDR3: TGTGCCTGGAGCCCGAACGATGCCTACAATGAGCAGTTCTTC.

V gene TRBV11-3 combines with J gene TRBJ1-3, with 7 positions matching TRBD1. CDR3 length equals 13 residues. V gave up 7 bases and J gave up 4 bases; unmatched junction bases: 4. CDR1 SGHNT and CDR2 YENEEA come from the germline V gene. The CDR3 DNA sequence: TGTGCCAGCACCCGGGACAGAGGAAACACCATATATTTT. Its protein product is CASTRDRGNTIYF.

The chain joins TRBV2 to TRBJ1-2; no clear D. The CDR3 is 14 residues long. Trimming left V 6 bases short and J 0 bases short, with 11 bases between. Per the germline V gene, CDR1 is SNHLY and CDR2 is FYNNEI. The CDR3: CASSVAVANYGYTF. CDR3 nucleotides: TGTGCCAGCAGCGTGGCGGTAGCTAACTATGGCTACACCTTC.

The chain recombines TRBV11-3 with TRBJ1-5; no clear D. The CDR3 has 13 amino acids. Germline assignment: CDR1 SGHNT and CDR2 YENEEA. Trimming took off 0 bases at V and 6 bases at J, with 6 bases between the two ends. CDR3 sequence: CASSLDPVQPQHF. As DNA, the CDR3 is TGTGCCAGCAGCTTAGATCCTGTTCAGCCCCAGCATTTT.

The rearrangement uses TRBV4-1 and TRBJ2-5; TRBD2 agrees at 7 bases. There are 16 residues in the CDR3. The ends lost 0 bases at V and 2 bases at J; junction bases unmatched: 6. Germline lookup yields CDR1 MGHRA and CDR2 YSYEKL. The CDR3 here is CASSQDSSGVQETQYF. CDR3 nucleotide sequence: TGCGCCAGCAGCCAAGATTCTAGCGGTGTTCAAGAGACCCAGTACTTC.

J is TRBJ2-5 and V is TRBV7-2, with D possibly being TRBD1 or TRBD2 (5 bases each). The CDR3 sequence is 14 residues long. Trimming shortened V by 1 base and J by 6 bases, and 12 bases separated the two germline ends. In germline, CDR1 is SGHTA, CDR2 FQGNSA. As DNA, the CDR3 is TGTGCCAGCAGCTTAGGGGCAGGGAGTAAGACCCAGTACTTC. It encodes CASSLGAGSKTQYF.

The rearrangement joins TRBV30 to TRBJ1-2; D not resolved. The V end was cut by 8 bases, the J end by 2 bases, with 15 bases between. CDR3 size: 13 residues. Germline assignment: CDR1 GTSNPN and CDR2 SVGIG (reference sequence). CDR3 in DNA: TGTGCCGGAGGACGGGGAGTGAACTATGGCTACACCTTC. Translated: CAGGRGVNYGYTF.

The chain uses TRBV5-4 and TRBJ2-2; D gene unclear. CDR1 and CDR2 (germline): SGHNT, YYREEE (reference sequence). There are 15 residues in the CDR3. With 0 bases removed from V and 1 base from J, the gap between germline ends came to 7 bases. The CDR3 bases are TGTGCCAGCAGCTTGGAGTCAGGGAACACCGGGGAGCTGTTTTTT. It specifies CASSLESGNTGELFF.

This chain joins TRBV9 and TRBJ1-3; no clear D gene. V was trimmed by 3 bases and J by 0 bases, leaving 7 bases between them. Germline CDR1 is SGDLS and CDR2 is YYNGEE. The CDR3 sequence is 14 residues long. CDR3 in DNA: TGTGCCAGCAGCGGGGATTTCTCTGGAAACACCATATATTTT. Translation gives CASSGDFSGNTIYF.

V and J are TRBV6-5 and TRBJ2-7; 11 bases are a match to TRBD1. With 2 bases clipped from V and 7 bases from J, the junction kept 7 bases outside the gene matches. Germline assignment: CDR1 MNHEY and CDR2 SVGAGI. The CDR3 covers 15 residues. The CDR3: CASSYRTGGGYEQYF. In DNA form, the CDR3 reads TGTGCCAGCAGTTACAGGACAGGGGGCGGTTATGAGCAGTACTTC.

The chain carries TRBV2 and TRBJ2-5, with D perhaps matching TRBD1 (6 bases). Germline assignment: CDR1 SNHLY and CDR2 FYNNEI. V dropped 5 bases and J dropped 2 bases, with 9 bases sitting between them. The CDR3 sequence is 13 residues long. In DNA form, the CDR3 reads TGTGCCAGCAGTCGGACAGCTCAAGAGACCCAGTACTTC. Translated, it gives CASSRTAQETQYF.

This clone has a single count. V gene TRBV27 combines with J gene TRBJ2-1, with 10 bases lining up with TRBD1. The CDR3 runs 14 residues. With 9 bases clipped from V and 4 bases from J, the junction kept 6 bases outside the gene matches. CDR1 MNHEY and CDR2 SMNVEV come from the germline V gene (reference sequence). The DNA for the CDR3 is TGTGCCAGTCGAGGGACAGGGGTATACAATGAGCAGTTCTTC. It yields the protein CASRGTGVYNEQFF.

This sequence joins TRBV27 and TRBJ2-5; D is perhaps TRBD2 (6 bases). The V gene lost 3 bases and the J gene lost 5 bases, with 10 bases spanning the gap. This CDR3 spans 13 amino acids. CDR1 is MNHEY, CDR2 SMNVEV, per germline (reference sequence). CDR3 sequence (DNA): TGTGCCAGCAGTTTGGCGGGATTGGAGACCCAGTACTTC. Translation gives CASSLAGLETQYF.

V usage is TRBV27 and J usage is TRBJ1-2, with unresolved D. Trimming stripped 10 bases from V and 12 bases from J, with 18 bases between. The CDR3 is 11 residues long. Looked up from germline, CDR1 is MNHEY and CDR2 is SMNVEV (reference sequence). CDR3 loop: CATNGRWMHTF. In nucleotides, the CDR3 is TGTGCCACCAACGGGCGGTGGATGCACACCTTC.